Detailed here is one T cell receptor beta chain. The PCR was carried out with 60 Vbeta primers and 13 Jbeta primers. Some clones are missing from TCRdb's copy, which holds only in-frame ones; the method was immunoSEQ multiplex PCR. The table shows some 140,000 clones, with around 80% occurring only once. The sample is drawn from a study of cytomegalovirus exposure and HLA in healthy donors. CDR1 is SGHTA and CDR2 is FQGTGA in the germline V gene. The CDR3 is made up of 13 amino acids. Trimming at V came to 5 bases and at J to 7 bases, leaving 4 bases not matched to a gene. This chain joins TRBV7-3 and TRBJ2-1; 8 bases are a match to TRBD1. The TCR comes from a male donor in good health and CMV-seropositive. Sequenced input: PBMCs. CDR3 sequence: CASSTQGVNEQFF. DNA for the CDR3: TGTGCCAGCAGCACACAGGGGGTAAATGAGCAGTTCTTC.